Below are 4 T cell receptor beta chains sequenced from a single sample in a study of graft-versus-host responses after intestinal transplantation. Sequenced by immunoSEQ multiplex PCR; TCRdb stores in-frame clones only, minus some. This table holds some 15,000 clones, around 79% found once. Tissue processing of the graft released intraepithelial and lamina propria lymphocytes from it. The material sequenced was ileum tissue, taken almost 470 days after intestinal transplant. All receptors derive from a human patient who received an intestinal transplant, so some T cells may come from the graft donor.

The CDR3 protein is CASSPGPGVGTQYF. CDR3 coding DNA: TGCGCCAGCAGCCCGGGACCTGGGGTTGGAACCCAGTACTTC. The V gene is TRBV5-1, the J gene TRBJ2-5; D may be TRBD1 or TRBD2 (5 bases each). With 4 bases removed from V and 8 bases from J, the gap between germline ends came to 18 bases. This CDR3 is built from 14 residues. CDR1 is SGHRS, CDR2 YFSETQ, per germline.

The chain carries TRBV2 and TRBJ1-6, with unresolved D. CDR3 length: 12 amino acids. Germline loops: CDR1 SNHLY, CDR2 FYNNEI. Trimming took off 6 bases at V and 10 bases at J, with 10 bases between the two ends. As DNA, the CDR3 is TGTGCCAGCAGCCCCGGACGGTCACCCCTCCACTTT. Translating gives CASSPGRSPLHF.

The genes are TRBV2 and TRBJ2-7, with D perhaps TRBD1 (6 bases). The germline V gene encodes CDR1 SNHLY and CDR2 FYNNEI. V was pared by 10 bases and J by 2 bases, with 12 bases between. The CDR3 loop spans 12 amino acids. The CDR3 DNA reads TGTGCCACCGCGGACAGCCCCTACGAGCAGTACTTC. It yields the protein CATADSPYEQYF.

V is TRBV5-8 and J is TRBJ1-1; D is unresolved. Germline V gene sequence: CDR1 SGHTS, CDR2 YDEGEE. With 2 bases removed from V and 0 bases from J, the gap between germline ends came to 8 bases. This CDR3 is built from 14 residues. The DNA for the CDR3 is TGTGCCAGCAGCTTTGGTTTTATGAACACTGAAGCTTTCTTT. The encoded protein is CASSFGFMNTEAFF.